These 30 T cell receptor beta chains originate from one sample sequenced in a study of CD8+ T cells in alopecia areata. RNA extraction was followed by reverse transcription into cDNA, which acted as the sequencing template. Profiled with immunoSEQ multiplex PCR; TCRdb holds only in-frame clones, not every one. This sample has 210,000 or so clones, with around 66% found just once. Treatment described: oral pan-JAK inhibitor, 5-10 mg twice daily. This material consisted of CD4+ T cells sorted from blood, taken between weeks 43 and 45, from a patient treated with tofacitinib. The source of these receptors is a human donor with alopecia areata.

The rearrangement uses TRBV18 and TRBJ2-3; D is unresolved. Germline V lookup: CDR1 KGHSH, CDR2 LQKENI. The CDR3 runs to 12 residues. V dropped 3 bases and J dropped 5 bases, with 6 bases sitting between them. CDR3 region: CASSPAGDTQYF. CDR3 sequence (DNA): TGTGCCAGCTCACCGGCCGGAGATACGCAGTATTTT.

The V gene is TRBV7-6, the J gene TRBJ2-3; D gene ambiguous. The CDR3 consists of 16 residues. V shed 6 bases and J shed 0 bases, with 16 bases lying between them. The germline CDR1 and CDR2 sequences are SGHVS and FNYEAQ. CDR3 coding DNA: TGTGCCAGCAGTCTCATAGTGGGCTCTAGCACAGATACGCAGTATTTT. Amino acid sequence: CASSLIVGSSTDTQYF.

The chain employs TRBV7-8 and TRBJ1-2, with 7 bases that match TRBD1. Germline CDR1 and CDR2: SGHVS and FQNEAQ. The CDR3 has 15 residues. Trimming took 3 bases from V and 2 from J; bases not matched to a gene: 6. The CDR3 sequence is CASSFVQGPNYGYTF. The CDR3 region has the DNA TGTGCCAGCAGCTTCGTACAGGGGCCGAACTATGGCTACACCTTC. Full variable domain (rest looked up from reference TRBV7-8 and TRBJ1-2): GAGVSQSPRYKVAKRGQDVALRCDPISGHVSLFWYQQALGQGPEFLTYFQNEAQLDKSGLPSDRFFAERPEGSVSTLKIQRTQQEDSAVYLCASSFVQGPNYGYTFGSGTRLTVV.

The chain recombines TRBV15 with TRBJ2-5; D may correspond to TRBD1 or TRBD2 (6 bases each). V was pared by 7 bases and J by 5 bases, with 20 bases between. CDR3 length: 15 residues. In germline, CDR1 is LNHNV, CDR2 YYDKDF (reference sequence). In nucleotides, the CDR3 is TGTGCCACCACAGGTAGTGGGGGGCTCGGGGAGACCCAGTACTTC. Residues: CATTGSGGLGETQYF.

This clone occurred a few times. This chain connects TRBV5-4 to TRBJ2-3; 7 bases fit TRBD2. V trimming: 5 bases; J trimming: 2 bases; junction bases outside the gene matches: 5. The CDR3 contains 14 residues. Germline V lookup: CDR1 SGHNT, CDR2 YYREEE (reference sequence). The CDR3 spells CASRGLADTDTQYF. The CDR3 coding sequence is TGTGCCAGCAGGGGGCTAGCGGACACAGATACGCAGTATTTT. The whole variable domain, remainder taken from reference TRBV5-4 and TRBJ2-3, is ETGVTQSPTHLIKTRGQQVTLRCSSQSGHNTVSWYQQALGQGPQFIFQYYREEENGRGNFPPRFSGLQFPNYSSELNVNALELDDSALYLCASRGLADTDTQYFGPGTRLTVL.

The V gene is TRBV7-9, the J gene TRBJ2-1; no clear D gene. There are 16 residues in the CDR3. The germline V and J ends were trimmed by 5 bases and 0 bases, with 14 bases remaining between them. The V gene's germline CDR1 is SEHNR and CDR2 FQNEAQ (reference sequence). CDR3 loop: CASSRPSTLSYNEQFF. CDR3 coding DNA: TGTGCCAGCAGCCGCCCTTCTACCCTCTCCTACAATGAGCAGTTCTTC. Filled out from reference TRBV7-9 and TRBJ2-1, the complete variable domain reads DTGVSQNPRHKITKRGQNVTFRCDPISEHNRLYWYRQTLGQGPEFLTYFQNEAQLEKSRLLSDRFSAERPKGSFSTLEIQRTEQGDSAMYLCASSRPSTLSYNEQFFGPGTRLTVL.

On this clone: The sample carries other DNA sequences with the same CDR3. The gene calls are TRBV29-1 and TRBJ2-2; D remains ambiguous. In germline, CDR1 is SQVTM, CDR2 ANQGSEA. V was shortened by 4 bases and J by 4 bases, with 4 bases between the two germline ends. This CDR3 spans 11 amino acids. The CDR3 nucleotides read TGCAGCGTTGGTAGCACCGGGGAGCTGTTTTTT. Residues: CSVGSTGELFF.

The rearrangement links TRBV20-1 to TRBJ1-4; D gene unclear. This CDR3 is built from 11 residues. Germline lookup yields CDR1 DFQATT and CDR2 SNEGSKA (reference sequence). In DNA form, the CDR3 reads TGCAGCAGTGGCCCTAATGAAAAACTGTTTTTT. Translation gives CSSGPNEKLFF.

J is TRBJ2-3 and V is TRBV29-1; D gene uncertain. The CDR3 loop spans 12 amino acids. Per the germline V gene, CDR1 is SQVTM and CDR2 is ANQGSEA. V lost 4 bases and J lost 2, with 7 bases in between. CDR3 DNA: TGCAGCGTTGTCCAGGTCACAGATACGCAGTATTTT. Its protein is CSVVQVTDTQYF.

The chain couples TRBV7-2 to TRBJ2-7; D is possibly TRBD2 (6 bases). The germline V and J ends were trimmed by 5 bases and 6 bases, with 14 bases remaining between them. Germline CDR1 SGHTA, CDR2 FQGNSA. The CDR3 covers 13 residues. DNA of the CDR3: TGTGCCAGCAGCCAGACTAGGTCCCTCGAGCAGTACTTC. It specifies CASSQTRSLEQYF.

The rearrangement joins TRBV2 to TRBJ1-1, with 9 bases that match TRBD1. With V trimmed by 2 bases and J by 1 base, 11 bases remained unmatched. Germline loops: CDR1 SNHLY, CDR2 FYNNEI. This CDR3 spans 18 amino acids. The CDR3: CASSEIWEADRGNTEAFF. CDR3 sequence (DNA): TGTGCCAGCAGTGAAATTTGGGAAGCGGACAGGGGGAACACTGAAGCTTTCTTT.

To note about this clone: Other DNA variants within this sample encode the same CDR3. The CDR3 nucleotides are TGCGCCAGCAGGTCCCTCTCTGGGGCCAACGTCCTGACTTTC. Amino acid sequence: CASRSLSGANVLTF. V is TRBV5-1 and J is TRBJ2-6; D call uncertain. The ends were cut back, 5 bases at V and 0 bases at J, with 6 bases in the middle. The CDR3 length is 14 residues. Germline assignment: CDR1 SGHRS and CDR2 YFSETQ.

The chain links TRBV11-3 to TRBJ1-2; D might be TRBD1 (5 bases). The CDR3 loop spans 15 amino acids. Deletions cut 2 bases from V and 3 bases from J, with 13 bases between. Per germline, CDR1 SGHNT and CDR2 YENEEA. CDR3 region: CASSLNRTTDYGYTF. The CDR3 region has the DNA TGTGCCAGCAGCTTAAACCGGACAACTGACTATGGCTACACCTTC.

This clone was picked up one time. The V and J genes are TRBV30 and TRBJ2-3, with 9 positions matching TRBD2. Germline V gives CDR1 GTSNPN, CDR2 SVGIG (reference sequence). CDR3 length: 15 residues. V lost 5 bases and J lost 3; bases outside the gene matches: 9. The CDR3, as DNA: TGTGCCTGGTGCTCTGGCGGGGGGGCGACAGATACGCAGTATTTT. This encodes CAWCSGGGATDTQYF.

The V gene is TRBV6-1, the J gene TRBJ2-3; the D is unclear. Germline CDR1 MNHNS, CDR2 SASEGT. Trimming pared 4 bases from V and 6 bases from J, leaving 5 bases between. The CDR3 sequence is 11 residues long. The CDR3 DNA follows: TGTGCCAGCAGTGGACGTGATACGCAGTATTTT. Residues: CASSGRDTQYF.

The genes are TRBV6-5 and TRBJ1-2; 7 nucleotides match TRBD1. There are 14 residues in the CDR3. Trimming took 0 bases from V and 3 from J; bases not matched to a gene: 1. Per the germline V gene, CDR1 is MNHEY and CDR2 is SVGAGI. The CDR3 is CASSYSGTDYGYTF. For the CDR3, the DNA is TGTGCCAGCAGTTACTCGGGGACAGACTATGGCTACACCTTC.

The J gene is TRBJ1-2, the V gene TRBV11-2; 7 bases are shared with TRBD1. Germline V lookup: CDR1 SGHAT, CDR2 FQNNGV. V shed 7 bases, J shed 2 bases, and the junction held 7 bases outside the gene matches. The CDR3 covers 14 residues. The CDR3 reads CASTRGQVNYGYTF. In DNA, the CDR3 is TGTGCCAGCACGAGGGGGCAGGTCAACTATGGCTACACCTTC.

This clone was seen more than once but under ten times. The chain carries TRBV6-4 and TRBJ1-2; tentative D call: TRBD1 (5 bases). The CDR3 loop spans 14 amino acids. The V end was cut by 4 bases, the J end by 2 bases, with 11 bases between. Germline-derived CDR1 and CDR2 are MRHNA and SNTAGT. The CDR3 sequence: CASSVFAGNYGYTF. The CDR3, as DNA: TGTGCCAGCAGTGTTTTCGCAGGGAACTATGGCTACACCTTC.

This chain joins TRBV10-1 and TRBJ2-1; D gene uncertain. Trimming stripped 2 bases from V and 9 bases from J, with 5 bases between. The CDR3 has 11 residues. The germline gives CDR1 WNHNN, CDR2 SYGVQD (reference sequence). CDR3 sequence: CASSERIEQFF. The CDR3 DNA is TGCGCCAGCAGTGAGAGGATTGAGCAGTTCTTC.

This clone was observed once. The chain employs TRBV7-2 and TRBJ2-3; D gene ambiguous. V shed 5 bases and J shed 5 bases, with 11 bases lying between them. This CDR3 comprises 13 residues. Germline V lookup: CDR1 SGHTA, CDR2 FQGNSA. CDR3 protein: CASSHDHKDTQYF. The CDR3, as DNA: TGTGCCAGCAGCCACGACCATAAAGATACGCAGTATTTT. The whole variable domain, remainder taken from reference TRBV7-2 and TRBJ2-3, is GAGVSQSPSNKVTEKGKDVELRCDPISGHTALYWYRQSLGQGLEFLIYFQGNSAPDKSGLPSDRFSAERTGGSVSTLTIQRTQQEDSAVYLCASSHDHKDTQYFGPGTRLTVL.

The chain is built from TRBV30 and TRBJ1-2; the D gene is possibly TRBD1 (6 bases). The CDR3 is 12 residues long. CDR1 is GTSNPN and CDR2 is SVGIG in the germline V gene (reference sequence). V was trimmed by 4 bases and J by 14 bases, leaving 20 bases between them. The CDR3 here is CAWIGGVGSVTF. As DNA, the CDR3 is TGTGCCTGGATAGGGGGAGTAGGTAGTGTAACCTTC.

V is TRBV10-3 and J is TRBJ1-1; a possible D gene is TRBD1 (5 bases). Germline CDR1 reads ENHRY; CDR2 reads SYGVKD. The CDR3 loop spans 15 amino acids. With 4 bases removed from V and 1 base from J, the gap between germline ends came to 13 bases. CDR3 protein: CAISGFLGQNTEAFF. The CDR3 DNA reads TGTGCCATCAGTGGCTTCCTTGGACAGAACACTGAAGCTTTCTTT.

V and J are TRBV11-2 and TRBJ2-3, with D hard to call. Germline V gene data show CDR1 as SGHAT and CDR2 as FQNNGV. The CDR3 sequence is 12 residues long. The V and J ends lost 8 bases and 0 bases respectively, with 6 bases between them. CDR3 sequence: CASGQSTDTQYF. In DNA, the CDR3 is TGTGCCAGCGGGCAGAGCACAGATACGCAGTATTTT.

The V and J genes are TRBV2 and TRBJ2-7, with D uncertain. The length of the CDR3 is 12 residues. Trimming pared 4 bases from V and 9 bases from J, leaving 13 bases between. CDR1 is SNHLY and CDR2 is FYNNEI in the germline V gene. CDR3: CASSGAAPGQYF. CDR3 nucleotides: TGTGCCAGCAGTGGTGCCGCTCCCGGGCAGTACTTC.

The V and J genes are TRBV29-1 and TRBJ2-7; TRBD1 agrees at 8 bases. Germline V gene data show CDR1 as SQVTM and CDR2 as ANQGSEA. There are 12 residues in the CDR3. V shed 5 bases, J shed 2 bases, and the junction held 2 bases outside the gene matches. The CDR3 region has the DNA TGCAGCGTTCAGACAGGGGCCTACGAGCAGTACTTC. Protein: CSVQTGAYEQYF.

CDR3 protein: CSVTDRATTNEQFF. CDR3 nucleotide sequence: TGCAGCGTGACGGACAGGGCCACCACTAATGAGCAGTTCTTC. The chain recombines TRBV29-1 with TRBJ2-1, with 8 bases lining up with TRBD1. The trim removed 6 bases at V and 7 bases at J, leaving 11 bases unmatched. The length of the CDR3 is 14 residues. Germline CDR1 reads SQVTM; CDR2 reads ANQGSEA.

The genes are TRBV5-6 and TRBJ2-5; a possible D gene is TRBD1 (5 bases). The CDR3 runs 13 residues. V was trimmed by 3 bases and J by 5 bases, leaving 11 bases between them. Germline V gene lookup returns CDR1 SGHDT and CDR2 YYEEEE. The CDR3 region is CASSYDRKETQYF. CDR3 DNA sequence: TGTGCCAGCAGCTATGACAGAAAGGAGACCCAGTACTTC.

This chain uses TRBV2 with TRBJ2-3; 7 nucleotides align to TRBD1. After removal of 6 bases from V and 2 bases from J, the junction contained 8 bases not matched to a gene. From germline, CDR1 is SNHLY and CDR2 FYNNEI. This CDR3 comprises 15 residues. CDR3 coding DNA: TGTGCCAGCAGCGCCGGGACAGCCCTCACAGATACGCAGTATTTT. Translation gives CASSAGTALTDTQYF. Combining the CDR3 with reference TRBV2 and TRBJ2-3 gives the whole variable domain EPEVTQTPSHQVTQMGQEVILRCVPISNHLYFYWYRQILGQKVEFLVSFYNNEISEKSEIFDDQFSVERPDGSNFTLKIRSTKLEDSAMYFCASSAGTALTDTQYFGPGTRLTVL.

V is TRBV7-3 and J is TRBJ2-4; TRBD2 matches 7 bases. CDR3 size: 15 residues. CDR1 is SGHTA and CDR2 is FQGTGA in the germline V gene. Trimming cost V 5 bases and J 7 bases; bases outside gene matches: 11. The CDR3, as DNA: TGTGCCAGCAGCCCGCACCCGGGGGGATTGAACATTCAGTACTTC. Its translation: CASSPHPGGLNIQYF.

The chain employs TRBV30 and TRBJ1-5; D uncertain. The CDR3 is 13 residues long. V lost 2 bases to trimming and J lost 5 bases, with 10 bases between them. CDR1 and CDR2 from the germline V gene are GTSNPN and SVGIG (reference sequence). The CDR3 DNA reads TGTGCCTGGAGTTCAGCGACCCATCAGCCCCAGCATTTT. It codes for CAWSSATHQPQHF.